This TCR beta chain was found in a study of blood T cell repertoires in COVID-19. Study information: Sources were T cells, B-cell-depleted T cells, or PBMCs; the material itself was cDNA or gDNA.

With V trimmed by 0 bases and J by 4 bases, 10 bases remained unmatched. The V gene's germline CDR1 is SGHRS and CDR2 YFSETQ. The CDR3 covers 17 residues. Repertoires were generated with immunoSEQ multiplex PCR, while TCRdb's copy carries only in-frame clones and drops some. The sample includes over 80,000 clones, 91% of them seen just once. This clonotype originated in a human donor with active COVID-19. The donor label of this sample is uncertain. Source material: peripheral blood. The chain combines TRBV5-1 with TRBJ2-5; 9 nucleotides match TRBD1. The CDR3 DNA follows: TGCGCCAGCAGCTTGGGGGCCGGGACAGGGTATGGAGAGACCCAGTACTTC. It yields the protein CASSLGAGTGYGETQYF.